This entry is about one TCR beta chain. This clone showed up just once. Its antigen is still unknown. No much larger clone exists at a distance of one base, and base qualities are not known. TCR CDR3 regions were amplified from genomic DNA by multiplex PCR using the deep immunoSEQ assay. Genomic DNA extracted from each cell subset was distributed evenly over all wells of several immunoSEQ 96-well plates, and each plate served as one replicate. For unsorted PBMC, 250 to 300 ng of genomic DNA, equivalent to around 30,000 T cell genomes, went into each replicate PCR. Ten immunoSEQ deep assay plates were used to sequence unsorted PBMC genomic DNA. The purified libraries were quantified using a Qubit 3.0 fluorometer, sized with a Bioanalyzer 2100, and then quantified again using the KAPA Library Quantification kit. Each immunoSEQ 96-well plate was sequenced on its own single-read 150-cycle Illumina NextSeq 550 flow cell. On the study's bioinformatics: Because the immunoSEQ output included only junctional sequences and no quality scores, the filtering could not be the same as the filtering used for full-length reads. Sequences were annotated with PyIR, a Python wrapper for IgBLAST v1.9, using IMGT germline references to assign V/J genes and CDR3. Reads were removed for weak V/J assignments (E-value above 1e-6), missing CDR3, stop codons, out-of-frame junctions, or ambiguous translated residues. A V3J clonotype was defined by an identical inferred V gene, J gene, and CDR3 amino acid sequence. Percentage overlap between repertoires was calculated by dividing the number of shared unique clonotypes by the size of the smaller repertoire. Three approaches were used to assess repertoire richness: RTK rarefaction, the Chao1 estimator, and Recon v2.1 estimates of unobserved clonotypes. This immuneACCESS table, as held by TCRdb, lists in-frame sequences with V and J called but not all clones. Of the missing ones, under half trace to an unresolved V gene in checked studies; the others have no known cause. The V and J calls and clone size come from that table; D and trimming were worked out from the DNA. The sample table shows 520,000 or so clones, and less than 85% are seen once. Of the sample, 13% falls within the top ten clones.

This specimen comes from a study of shared clonotypes between healthy human individuals (dated by TCRdb to about 2020). With regard to the full study: The cohort comprised two women and a few men aged 18 to 49 years. Libraries were prepared and TCR repertoires were sequenced by different laboratories using diverse techniques, in order to increase sequencing depth and limit assay-specific biases. To estimate repertoire size and how much clonotypes are shared between individuals, the study performed deep sequencing of blood TCR repertoires from five healthy adults. Leukapheresis yielded between about 0.8 and 9.5 billion PBMCs per donor.

From the germline V gene (reference sequence), CDR1 is SEHNR and CDR2 is FQNEAQ. Trimming takes 8 bases from V and 0 bases from J, and the germline ends sit 17 bases apart. The CDR3 runs 17 amino acids, cysteine and phenylalanine included. Solely the CDR3 DNA is kept, with 51 bases framed from the first base. Results and caveats for the whole study, not just this receptor: Only blood was sampled, and tissue TCR repertoires likely differ from those in blood. Based on pairwise subsampling, the degree of clonotype sharing among donors was expected to be affected by sequencing depth. Because the study included only a small number of donors, the genetic and exposure-history diversity represented was limited.

The donors were healthy, HIV-negative adults who had no recently reported acute infections or vaccinations. All donors were Caucasian adults living in Nashville, Tennessee, USA. For unsorted samples, tens of millions of PBMCs were counted and genomic DNA was extracted with the QIAamp DNA Blood Mini kit. Blood was collected by leukapheresis, and PBMCs were isolated by Ficoll-Histopaque density gradient centrifugation and then cryopreserved in liquid nitrogen vapor phase. Rearrangement joined TRBV7-9 to TRBJ2-6; a weak D assignment points to TRBD2 (5 bases agree). Sequencing was done on a sample of PBMCs. The clonotype was recovered from a woman in her thirties or forties in good health. Some clones in this sample may be carry-over from other donors' samples. At the DNA level, the sequence is TGTGCCAGCTACCAGGACCTTGGGAGCTCTGGGGCCAACGTCCTGACTTTC. The translation is CASYQDLGSSGANVLTF.